These 11 T cell receptor beta chains originate from one sample sequenced in a study of lymphopenia after photon versus proton radiotherapy. Measured with immunoSEQ multiplex PCR; TCRdb has only the in-frame clones, and not every one. The data contain 68,000 or so clones, approximately 91% of them singletons. The sample consisted of peripheral blood, taken from a patient treated with photon-based radiotherapy. The receptors come from a woman in her 70s with pancreatic cancer.

This chain connects TRBV20-1 to TRBJ2-5; D is unresolved. Germline V lookup: CDR1 DFQATT, CDR2 SNEGSKA (reference sequence). The germline V and J ends were trimmed by 3 bases and 6 bases, with 5 bases remaining between them. The CDR3 contains 10 residues. The CDR3 spells CSASGQTQYF. Written as DNA, the CDR3 is TGCAGTGCTAGTGGCCAGACCCAGTACTTC.

The chain joins TRBV15 to TRBJ2-5, with TRBD2 matching over 11 bases. CDR1 is LNHNV and CDR2 is YYDKDF in the germline V gene (reference sequence). The CDR3 runs 15 residues. J was trimmed by 5 bases and V by 0 bases; bases with no gene match: 2. The CDR3 DNA follows: TGTGCCACCAGCAGAGATGTAGCGGGAGGGGAGACCCAGTACTTC. Amino acid sequence: CATSRDVAGGETQYF.

The V gene is TRBV4-2, the J gene TRBJ1-6; D is possibly TRBD1 (5 bases). Per the germline V gene, CDR1 is LGHNA and CDR2 is YNFKEQ. V lost 0 bases, J lost 7 bases, and 7 bases lay in between. The CDR3 runs to 14 residues. CDR3 protein: CASSQEQGNSPLHF. The CDR3 nucleotides read TGTGCCAGCAGCCAAGAGCAGGGAAATTCACCCCTCCACTTT.

The rearrangement uses TRBV19 and TRBJ2-7; D assignment may be TRBD1 or TRBD2 (5 bases each). The CDR3 spans 13 residues. CDR1 is LNHDA and CDR2 is SQIVND in the germline V gene (reference sequence). The V end lost 4 bases, the J end lost 5 bases, and 12 bases lay between the germline ends. The CDR3 here is CASSRGIYDEQYF. The CDR3 DNA reads as TGTGCCAGTAGTAGGGGGATCTACGACGAGCAGTACTTC.

The rearrangement joins TRBV4-2 to TRBJ2-6; D uncertain. The CDR3 spans 18 residues. V dropped 0 bases and J dropped 0 bases, with 12 bases sitting between them. Germline assignment: CDR1 LGHNA and CDR2 YNFKEQ. The CDR3 coding sequence is TGTGCCAGCAGCCAAGATCTAGGGATGACCTCTGGGGCCAACGTCCTGACTTTC. Translated: CASSQDLGMTSGANVLTF.

This chain connects TRBV19 to TRBJ2-7; the D gene is possibly TRBD2 (6 bases). Trimming cost V 5 bases and J 1 base, with 12 bases left between them. This CDR3 spans 14 amino acids. Germline-derived CDR1 and CDR2 are LNHDA and SQIVND (reference sequence). CDR3 nucleotide sequence: TGTGCCAGTAGTTATACTAGCAGTTCCTACGAGCAGTACTTC. Translation gives CASSYTSSSYEQYF.

The J gene is TRBJ2-1, the V gene TRBV5-1; a weak D match, TRBD2 (7 bases). Germline CDR1 reads SGHRS; CDR2 reads YFSETQ. The CDR3 extends over 15 amino acids. V was cut by 3 bases and J by 8 bases, with 18 bases left in between. CDR3 sequence: CASSSPEGEGHEQFF. CDR3 in DNA: TGCGCCAGCAGCTCGCCAGAGGGGGAGGGCCATGAGCAGTTCTTC.

The chain links TRBV7-2 to TRBJ2-3; maybe TRBD2 (7 bases). Germline lookup yields CDR1 SGHTA and CDR2 FQGNSA. The CDR3 is made up of 15 amino acids. Deletions cut 4 bases from V and 4 bases from J, with 15 bases between. The CDR3 DNA is TGTGCCAGCAGCTCGGGGGGCGGCCTCCCAGATACGCAGTATTTT. This codes for CASSSGGGLPDTQYF.

The genes are TRBV19 and TRBJ1-2; D unclear. V gave up 4 bases and J gave up 2 bases, with 11 bases separating them. The CDR3 totals 14 residues. Germline lookup yields CDR1 LNHDA and CDR2 SQIVND (reference sequence). This CDR3 is CASSNGVGNYGYTF. Here the CDR3 DNA reads TGTGCCAGTAGTAATGGGGTCGGAAACTATGGCTACACCTTC.

The V and J genes are TRBV6-1 and TRBJ1-1, with no clear D. V lost 2 bases to trimming and J lost 4 bases, with 5 bases between them. Germline-derived CDR1 and CDR2 are MNHNS and SASEGT. The CDR3 runs to 12 residues. CDR3 protein: CASSEISTEAFF. Here the CDR3 DNA reads TGTGCCAGCAGTGAAATTTCCACTGAAGCTTTCTTT.

The CDR3 sequence is CASRSAAGGGMYGYTF. DNA of the CDR3: TGTGCCAGTAGATCCGCGGCAGGGGGCGGAATGTATGGCTACACCTTC. The chain couples TRBV19 to TRBJ1-2, with TRBD1 matching over 8 bases. CDR1 is LNHDA, CDR2 SQIVND, per germline (reference sequence). J gave up 5 bases and V 6 bases, and 14 bases lay outside the gene matches. There are 16 residues in the CDR3. Full variable domain (remainder filled in from reference TRBV19 and TRBJ1-2): DGGITQSPKYLFRKEGQNVTLSCEQNLNHDAMYWYRQDPGQGLRLIYYSQIVNDFQKGDIAEGYSVSREKKESFPLTVTSAQKNPTAFYLCASRSAAGGGMYGYTFGSGTRLTVV.